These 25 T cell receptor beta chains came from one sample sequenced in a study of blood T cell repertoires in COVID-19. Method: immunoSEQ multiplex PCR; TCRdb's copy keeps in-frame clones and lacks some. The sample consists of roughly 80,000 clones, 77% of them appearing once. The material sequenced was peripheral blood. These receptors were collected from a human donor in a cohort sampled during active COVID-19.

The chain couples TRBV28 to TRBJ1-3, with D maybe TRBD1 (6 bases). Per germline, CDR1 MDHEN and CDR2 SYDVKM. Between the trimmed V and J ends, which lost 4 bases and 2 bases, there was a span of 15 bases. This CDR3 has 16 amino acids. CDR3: CASSSGAGGTGNTIYF. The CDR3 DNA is TGTGCCAGCAGTTCAGGGGCGGGGGGTACTGGAAACACCATATATTTT.

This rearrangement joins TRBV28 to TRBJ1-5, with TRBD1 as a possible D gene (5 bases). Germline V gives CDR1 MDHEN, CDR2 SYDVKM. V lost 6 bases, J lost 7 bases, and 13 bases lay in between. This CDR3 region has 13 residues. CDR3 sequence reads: CASSPGLRQPQHF. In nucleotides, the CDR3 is TGTGCCAGCAGCCCGGGACTGAGACAGCCCCAGCATTTT. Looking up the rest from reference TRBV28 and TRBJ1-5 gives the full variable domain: DVKVTQSSRYLVKRTGEKVFLECVQDMDHENMFWYRQDPGLGLRLIYFSYDVKMKEKGDIPEGYSVSREKKERFSLILESASTNQTSMYLCASSPGLRQPQHFGDGTRLSIL.

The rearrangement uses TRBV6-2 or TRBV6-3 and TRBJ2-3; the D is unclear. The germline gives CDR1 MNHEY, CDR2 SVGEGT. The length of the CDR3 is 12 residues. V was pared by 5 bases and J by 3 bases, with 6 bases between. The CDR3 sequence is CASSPSTDTQYF. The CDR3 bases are TGTGCCAGCAGTCCCTCGACAGATACGCAGTATTTT.

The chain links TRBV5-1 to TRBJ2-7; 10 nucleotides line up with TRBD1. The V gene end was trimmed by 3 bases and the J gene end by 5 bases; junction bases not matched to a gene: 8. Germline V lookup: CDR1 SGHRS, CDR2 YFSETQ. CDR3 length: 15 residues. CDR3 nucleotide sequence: TGCGCCAGCAGCTCACAGCCGGGACAGGGGCACGAGCAGTACTTC. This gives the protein CASSSQPGQGHEQYF.

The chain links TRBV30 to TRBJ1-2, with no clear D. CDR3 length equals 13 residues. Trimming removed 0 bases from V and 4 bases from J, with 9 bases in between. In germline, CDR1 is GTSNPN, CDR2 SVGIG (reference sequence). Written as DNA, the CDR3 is TGTGCCTGGAGTGTTGGAGAGGGCTATGGCTACACCTTC. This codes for CAWSVGEGYGYTF.

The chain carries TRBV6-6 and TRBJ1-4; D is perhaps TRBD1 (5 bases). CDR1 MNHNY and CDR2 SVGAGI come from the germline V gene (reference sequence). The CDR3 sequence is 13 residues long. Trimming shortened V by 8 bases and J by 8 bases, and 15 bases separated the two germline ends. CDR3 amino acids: CASLGGAGEKLFF. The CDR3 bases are TGTGCCAGCCTCGGCGGGGCAGGGGAAAAACTGTTTTTT.

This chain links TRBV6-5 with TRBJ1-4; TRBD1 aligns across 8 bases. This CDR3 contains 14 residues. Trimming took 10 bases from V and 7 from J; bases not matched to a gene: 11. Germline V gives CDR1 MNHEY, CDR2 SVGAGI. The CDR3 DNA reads TGTGCCACCCTAAGTCCAGGGGGCACTGAAAAACTGTTTTTT. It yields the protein CATLSPGGTEKLFF.

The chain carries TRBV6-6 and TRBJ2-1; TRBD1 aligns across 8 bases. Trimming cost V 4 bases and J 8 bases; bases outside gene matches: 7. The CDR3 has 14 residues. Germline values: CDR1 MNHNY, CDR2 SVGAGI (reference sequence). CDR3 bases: TGTGCCAGCAGTTCGCGACAGGGGCAGGATGAGCAGTTCTTC. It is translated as CASSSRQGQDEQFF.

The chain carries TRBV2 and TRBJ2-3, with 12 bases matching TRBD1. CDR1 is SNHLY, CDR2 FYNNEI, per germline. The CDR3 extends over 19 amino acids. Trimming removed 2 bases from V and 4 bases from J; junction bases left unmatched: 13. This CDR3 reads CASSEFYPGTGGPPDTQYF. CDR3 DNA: TGTGCCAGCAGTGAATTCTATCCCGGGACAGGGGGCCCGCCAGATACGCAGTATTTT.

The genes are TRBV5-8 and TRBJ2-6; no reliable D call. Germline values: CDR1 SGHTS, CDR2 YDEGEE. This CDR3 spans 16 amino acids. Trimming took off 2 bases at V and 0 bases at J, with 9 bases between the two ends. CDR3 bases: TGTGCCAGCAGCTTTTTCGTAATCTCTGGGGCCAACGTCCTGACTTTC. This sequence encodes CASSFFVISGANVLTF.

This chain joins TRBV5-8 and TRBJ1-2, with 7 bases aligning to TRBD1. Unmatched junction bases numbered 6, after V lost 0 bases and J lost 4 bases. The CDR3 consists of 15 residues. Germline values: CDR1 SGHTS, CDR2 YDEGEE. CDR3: CASSLGQGWSYGYTF. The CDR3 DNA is TGTGCCAGCAGCTTGGGACAGGGATGGAGCTATGGCTACACCTTC.

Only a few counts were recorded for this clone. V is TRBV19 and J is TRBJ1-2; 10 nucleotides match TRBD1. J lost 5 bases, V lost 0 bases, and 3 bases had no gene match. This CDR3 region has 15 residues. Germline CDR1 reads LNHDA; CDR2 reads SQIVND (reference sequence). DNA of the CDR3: TGTGCCAGTAGTATAGAGGGACAGGGGTCTTATGGCTACACCTTC. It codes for CASSIEGQGSYGYTF.

As DNA, the CDR3 is TGTGCCTGGAGTGCCAGACGGGGGGGGACAGATACGCAGTATTTT. Translating it yields CAWSARRGGTDTQYF. This chain connects TRBV30 to TRBJ2-3, with 8 nucleotides matching TRBD2. Germline CDR1 is GTSNPN and CDR2 is SVGIG (reference sequence). The CDR3 totals 15 residues. J gave up 3 bases and V 1 base, and 6 bases lay outside the gene matches.

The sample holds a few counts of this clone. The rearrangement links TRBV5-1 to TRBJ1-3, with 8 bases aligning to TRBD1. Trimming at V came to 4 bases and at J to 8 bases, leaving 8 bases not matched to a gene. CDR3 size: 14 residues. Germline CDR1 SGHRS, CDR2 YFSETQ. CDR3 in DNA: TGCGCCAGCAGCCGCGACAGGGGCGGGGACACCATATATTTT. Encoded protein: CASSRDRGGDTIYF.

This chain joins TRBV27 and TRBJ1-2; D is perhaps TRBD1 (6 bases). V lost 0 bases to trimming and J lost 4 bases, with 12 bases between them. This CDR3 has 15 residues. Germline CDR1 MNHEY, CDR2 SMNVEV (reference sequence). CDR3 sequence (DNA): TGTGCCAGCAGTTTATCCCCCGGACAGCTCTATGGCTACACCTTC. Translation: CASSLSPGQLYGYTF.

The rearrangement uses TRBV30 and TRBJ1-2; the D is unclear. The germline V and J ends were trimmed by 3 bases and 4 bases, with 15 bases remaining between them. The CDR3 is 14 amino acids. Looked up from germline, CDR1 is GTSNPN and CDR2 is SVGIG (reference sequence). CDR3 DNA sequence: TGTGCCTGGAGACAGTGGAGGAAATCCTATGGCTACACCTTC. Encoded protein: CAWRQWRKSYGYTF.

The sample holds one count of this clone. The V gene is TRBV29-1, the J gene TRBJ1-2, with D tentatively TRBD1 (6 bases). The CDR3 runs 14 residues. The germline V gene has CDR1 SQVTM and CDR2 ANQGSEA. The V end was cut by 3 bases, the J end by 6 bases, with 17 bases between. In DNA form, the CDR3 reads TGCAGCGTTGACCCTTTACAGGGCTTGCATGGCTACACCTTC. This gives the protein CSVDPLQGLHGYTF.

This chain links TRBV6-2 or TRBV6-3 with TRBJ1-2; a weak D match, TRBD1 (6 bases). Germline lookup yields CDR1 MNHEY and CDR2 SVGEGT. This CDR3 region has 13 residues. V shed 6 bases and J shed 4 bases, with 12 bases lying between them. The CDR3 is CASSVDSTYGYTF. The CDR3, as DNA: TGTGCCAGCAGCGTGGACAGTACCTATGGCTACACCTTC.

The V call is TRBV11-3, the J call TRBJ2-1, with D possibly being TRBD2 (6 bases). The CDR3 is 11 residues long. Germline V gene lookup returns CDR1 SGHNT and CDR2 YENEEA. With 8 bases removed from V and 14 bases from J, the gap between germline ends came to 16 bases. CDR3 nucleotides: TGTGCCAGCCGCCGGGGGTCTCTCGAGTTCTTC. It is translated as CASRRGSLEFF.

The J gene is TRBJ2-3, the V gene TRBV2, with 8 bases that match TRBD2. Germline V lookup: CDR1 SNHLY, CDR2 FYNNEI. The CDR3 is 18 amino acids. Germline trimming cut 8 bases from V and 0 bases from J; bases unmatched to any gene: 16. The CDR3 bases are TGTGCCAGCCGGGGACGACTAGCGTCTGTGTCTAGCACAGATACGCAGTATTTT. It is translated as CASRGRLASVSSTDTQYF.

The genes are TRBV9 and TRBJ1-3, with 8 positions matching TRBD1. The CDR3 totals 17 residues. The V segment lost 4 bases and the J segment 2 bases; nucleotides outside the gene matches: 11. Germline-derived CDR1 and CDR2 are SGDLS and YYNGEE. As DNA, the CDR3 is TGTGCCAGCAGCCTGACCACTACAGGGGGAACTGGAAACACCATATATTTT. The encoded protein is CASSLTTTGGTGNTIYF.

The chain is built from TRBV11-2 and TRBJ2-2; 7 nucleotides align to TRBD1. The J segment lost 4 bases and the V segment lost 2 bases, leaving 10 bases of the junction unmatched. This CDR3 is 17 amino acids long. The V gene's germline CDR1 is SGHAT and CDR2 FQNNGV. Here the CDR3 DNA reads TGTGCCAGCAGCTTATTCTCCTTGCCAGGGGGCACCGGGGAGCTGTTTTTT. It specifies CASSLFSLPGGTGELFF.

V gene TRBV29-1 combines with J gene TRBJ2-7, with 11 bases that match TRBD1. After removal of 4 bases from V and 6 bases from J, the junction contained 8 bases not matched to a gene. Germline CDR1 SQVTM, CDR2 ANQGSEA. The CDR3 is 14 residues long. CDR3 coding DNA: TGCAGCGTTGCACGGGACAGGGGGGCTAGCGAGCAGTACTTC. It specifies CSVARDRGASEQYF.

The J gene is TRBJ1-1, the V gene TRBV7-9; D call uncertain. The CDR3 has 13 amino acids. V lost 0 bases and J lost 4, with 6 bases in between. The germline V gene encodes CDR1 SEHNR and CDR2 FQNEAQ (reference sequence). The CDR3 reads CASSLAVRTEAFF. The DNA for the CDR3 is TGTGCCAGCAGCTTAGCCGTCCGCACTGAAGCTTTCTTT.

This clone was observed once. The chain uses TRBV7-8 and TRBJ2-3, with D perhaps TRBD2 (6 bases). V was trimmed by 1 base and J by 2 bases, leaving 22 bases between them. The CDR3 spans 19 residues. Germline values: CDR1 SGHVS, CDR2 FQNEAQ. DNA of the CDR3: TGTGCCAGCAGCTTAGTCTTACGCCCAGAGGGACTCGCCACAGATACGCAGTATTTT. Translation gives CASSLVLRPEGLATDTQYF. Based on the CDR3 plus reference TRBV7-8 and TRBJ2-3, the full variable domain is GAGVSQSPRYKVAKRGQDVALRCDPISGHVSLFWYQQALGQGPEFLTYFQNEAQLDKSGLPSDRFFAERPEGSVSTLKIQRTQQEDSAVYLCASSLVLRPEGLATDTQYFGPGTRLTVL.